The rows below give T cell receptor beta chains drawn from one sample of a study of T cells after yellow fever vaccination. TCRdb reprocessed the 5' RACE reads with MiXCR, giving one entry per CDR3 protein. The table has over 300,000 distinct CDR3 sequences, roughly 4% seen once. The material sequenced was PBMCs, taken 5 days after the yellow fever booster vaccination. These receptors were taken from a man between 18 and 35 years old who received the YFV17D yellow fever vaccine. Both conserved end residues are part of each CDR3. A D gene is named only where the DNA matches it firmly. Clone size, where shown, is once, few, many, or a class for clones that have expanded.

TGTGCCAGCTCACCAACAGACTTACATCCCATATATTTT	CASSPTDLHPIYF	TRBV18	TRBJ1-3	.	.
TGTGCCAGCAACGAGGTTAGGACAGATACGCAGTATTTT	CASNEVRTDTQYF	TRBV11-2	TRBJ2-3	few	.
TGCGCCAGCAGCCCTGGGCCTGTACGGAATGAGCAGTTCTTC	CASSPGPVRNEQFF	TRBV4-1	TRBJ2-1	.	.
TGTGCCAGCAGCTTCGACGCGGGCAATGAGCAGTTCTTC	CASSFDAGNEQFF	TRBV5-6	TRBJ2-1	.	.
TGTGCCAGCACCCAGGACAGGTCCTATGGCTACACCTTC	CASTQDRSYGYTF	TRBV4-2	TRBJ1-2	once	TRBD1
TGTGCCAGCAGCCTCGACGGGCATAACACTGAAGCTTTCTTT	CASSLDGHNTEAFF	TRBV7-9	TRBJ1-1	many	.
TGTGCCAGCACCGACAGGCACACAGATACGCAGTATTTT	CASTDRHTDTQYF	TRBV28	TRBJ2-3	once	.
TGTGCCAGCAGCTGGAGGACGCCGAACTATGAGCAGTTCTTC	CASSWRTPNYEQFF	TRBV12-3/TRBV12-4	TRBJ2-1	few	.
TGTGCCAGCAGCTTAGCCTCGGTTGGGGAGACCCAGTACTTC	CASSLASVGETQYF	TRBV6-5	TRBJ2-5	.	.
TGTGCCAGCAGCCCTCCGGGACAGGCTAATGAAAAACTGTTTTTT	CASSPPGQANEKLFF	TRBV7-2	TRBJ1-4	few	TRBD1
TGTGCCAGCAGCGCCCTGGGGGGCTTCCTCATGAACACTGAAGCTTTCTTT	CASSALGGFLMNTEAFF	TRBV9	TRBJ1-1	many	.
TGCGCCAGCAGCTTACAGTACAATGAGCAGTTCTTC	CASSLQYNEQFF	TRBV5-1	TRBJ2-1	many	.
TGCAGTGCCCCAGGCAGGCAGAGTAGTAACTATGGCTACACCTTC	CSAPGRQSSNYGYTF	TRBV20-1	TRBJ1-2	many	.
TGCAGTGCCGACCTGGTGGGGGAGATCCAAGAGACCCAGTACTTC	CSADLVGEIQETQYF	TRBV20-1	TRBJ2-5	.	.
TGCAGTGCTAGAGATCTGGAGACAGCTAAAAACATTCAGTACTTC	CSARDLETAKNIQYF	TRBV20-1	TRBJ2-4	many	.
TGCAGTGCTCGTCCCGGGGAGTACACTGAAGCTTTCTTT	CSARPGEYTEAFF	TRBV20-1	TRBJ1-1	many	.
TGTGCCGCGAGCATGTGGGGAGCCGAGTCACCCCTCCACTTT	CAASMWGAESPLHF	TRBV19	TRBJ1-6	few	.
TGCAGTGCTAGGAAGACAGGGGGTTTCACCGGGGAGCTGTTTTTT	CSARKTGGFTGELFF	TRBV20-1	TRBJ2-2	many	TRBD1
TGTGCCAGCAGCCAAGAGGGGAGCTATGGCTACACCTTC	CASSQEGSYGYTF	TRBV3-1	TRBJ1-2	.	.
TGTGCCAGCAGTCAATCATCGACAGGGGATTCCAGCTATGGCTACACCTTC	CASSQSSTGDSSYGYTF	TRBV6-2/TRBV6-3	TRBJ1-2	many	TRBD1
TGTGCCAGCAGTTCTATTACTAGCGGGGGCGGAGAGACCCAGTACTTC	CASSSITSGGGETQYF	TRBV28	TRBJ2-5	many	TRBD2
TGCAGTGCTAGAGGGACTTCAACAGATACGCAGTATTTT	CSARGTSTDTQYF	TRBV20-1	TRBJ2-3	.	.
TGTGCCAGCAGCGCCGCAGGGGGCCTCGAAGATACGCAGTATTTT	CASSAAGGLEDTQYF	TRBV9	TRBJ2-3	few	TRBD1
TGCGCCAGCAGCCTTCAAGAAGGGGGCGCAAATGAAAAACTGTTTTTT	CASSLQEGGANEKLFF	TRBV5-1	TRBJ1-4	few	TRBD1
TGTGCCAGCAGGACAAAGGGGTTGAACACCGGGGAGCTGTTTTTT	CASRTKGLNTGELFF	TRBV28	TRBJ2-2	few	.
TGTGCCAGTAGTATAGGCAGGGACCAGCCCCAGCATTTT	CASSIGRDQPQHF	TRBV19	TRBJ1-5	few	.
TGTGCCAGTAGTGCACAGGGGGTCAATGAGCAGTTCTTC	CASSAQGVNEQFF	TRBV19	TRBJ2-1	.	TRBD1
TGTGCCAGCCACCGGGACAGGGGTACTCCCCTCCACTTT	CASHRDRGTPLHF	TRBV3-1	TRBJ1-6	.	TRBD1
TGTGCCAGCAGCAAAATGACTAGAGGCAGCGCGACCCAGTACTTC	CASSKMTRGSATQYF	TRBV7-2	TRBJ2-5	.	.
TGTGCCAGCAGTCACCCACAAGGGACAGGGGGTTCCTATGGCTACACCTTC	CASSHPQGTGGSYGYTF	TRBV6-5	TRBJ1-2	few	TRBD1
TGTGCCAGCAGCTTAGAGCACAGGGGGAGCACAGATACGCAGTATTTT	CASSLEHRGSTDTQYF	TRBV7-2	TRBJ2-3	.	TRBD1
TGTGCCAGCAGATCGGACAGACAAGAGACCCAGTACTTC	CASRSDRQETQYF	TRBV2	TRBJ2-5	.	.
TGTGCCAGCAGTACTGGGACCCCTGGGGCAAAAAACATTCAGTACTTC	CASSTGTPGAKNIQYF	TRBV6-2/TRBV6-3	TRBJ2-4	.	.
TGTGCCAGCAGTTACAGCGGCTTTGACCAGCCCCAGCATTTT	CASSYSGFDQPQHF	TRBV6-6	TRBJ1-5	.	.
TGTGCCACCAGTGGTCCCGGGACAGGGGGGGAAGAGACCCAGTACTTC	CATSGPGTGGEETQYF	TRBV24-1	TRBJ2-5	few	TRBD1
TGCAGTGCTAGATCCCCCTCCCCCGGACTAGCGGAACACAATGAGCAGTTCTTC	CSARSPSPGLAEHNEQFF	TRBV20-1	TRBJ2-1	many	TRBD2